This T cell receptor beta chain was observed in a study of blood T cell repertoires in COVID-19. Study background: The United States, Italy and Spain provided the acute and convalescent COVID-19 samples. PBMCs, B-cell-depleted T cells, or T cells were the source of the cDNA or gDNA that made up the material.

In the original processing: Amplification of reference gene primers provided the estimated nucleated cell counts. Sequenced by immunoSEQ multiplex PCR; TCRdb stores in-frame clones only, minus some. The D gene and trimming were derived from the DNA, and the V and J assignments and clone size from that table. The table shows 110,000 or so clones, with 90% occurring only once. Germline V gene data show CDR1 as KGHDR and CDR2 as SFDVKD. Germline trimming cut 6 bases from V and 3 bases from J; bases unmatched to any gene: 5. There are 15 residues in the CDR3. This rearrangement joins TRBV24-1 to TRBJ2-3, with 10 bases fitting TRBD1. Sequencing was carried out using peripheral blood. This sequence originates from a human donor in a cohort sampled during active COVID-19. CDR3 in DNA: TGTGCCACCAGTAGCCGGGACAGGGGAACAGATACGCAGTATTTT. This codes for CATSSRDRGTDTQYF.